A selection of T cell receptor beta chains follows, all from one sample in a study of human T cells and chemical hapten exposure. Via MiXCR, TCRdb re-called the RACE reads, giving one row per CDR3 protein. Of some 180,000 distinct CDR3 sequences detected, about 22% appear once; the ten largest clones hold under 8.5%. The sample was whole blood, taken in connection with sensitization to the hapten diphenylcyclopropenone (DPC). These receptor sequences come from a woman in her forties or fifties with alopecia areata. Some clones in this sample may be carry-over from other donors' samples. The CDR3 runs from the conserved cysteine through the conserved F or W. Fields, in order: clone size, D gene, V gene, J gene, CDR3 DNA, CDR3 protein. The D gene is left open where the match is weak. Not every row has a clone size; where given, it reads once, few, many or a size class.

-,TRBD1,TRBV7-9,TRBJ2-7,TGTGCCAGCAGCGGGACAGGGAGCTCCTACGAGCAGTACTTC,CASSGTGSSYEQYF
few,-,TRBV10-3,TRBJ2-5,TGTGCCATCAGGGGTACGGAGCCTACGGAGACCCAGTACTTC,CAIRGTEPTETQYF
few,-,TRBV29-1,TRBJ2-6,TGCAGCGCTCGGGGGGCAGGGGCCAACGTCCTGACTTTC,CSARGAGANVLTF
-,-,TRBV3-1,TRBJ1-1,TGTGCCAGCAGCCAAGTGGCTGGCACTGAAGCTTTCTTT,CASSQVAGTEAFF
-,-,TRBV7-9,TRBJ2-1,TGTGCCAGCAGCTTAGAGGGCGGGATAAACAATGAGCAGTTCTTC,CASSLEGGINNEQFF
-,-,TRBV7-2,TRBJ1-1,TGTGCCAGCAGCTTAGCTCGAACAGATACTGAAGCTTTCTTT,CASSLARTDTEAFF
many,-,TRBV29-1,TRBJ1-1,TGCAGCGCCAATTTTGGGGGGGGAAACACTGAAGCTTTCTTT,CSANFGGGNTEAFF
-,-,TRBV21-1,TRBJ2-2,TGTGCCAGCAGCAAAGCGCGGGGGACTAGCGGGATCACCGGGGAGCTGTTTTTT,CASSKARGTSGITGELFF
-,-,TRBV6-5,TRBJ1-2,TGTGCCAGCAGTTACTCGATGGGGGGCCTGGGCTACACCTTC,CASSYSMGGLGYTF
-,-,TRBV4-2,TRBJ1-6,TGTGCCAGCAGCCAAGTTCCAGGGGATAATTCACCCCTCCACTTT,CASSQVPGDNSPLHF
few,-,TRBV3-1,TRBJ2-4,TGTGCCAGCAGCCGAGAGGTCGGCATTCAGTACTTC,CASSREVGIQYF
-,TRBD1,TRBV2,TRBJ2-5,TGTGCCAGCAGTCAAAATGGACAGGGCCTCCAAGAGACCCAGTACTTC,CASSQNGQGLQETQYF
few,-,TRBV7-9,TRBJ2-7,TGTGCCAGCAGCCGAGACGGACCCGGAAAGGAGCAGTACTTC,CASSRDGPGKEQYF
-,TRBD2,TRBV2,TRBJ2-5,TGTGCCAGCAGCCCCAGGACTAGCGGGTCCACGGGAGAGACCCAGTACTTC,CASSPRTSGSTGETQYF
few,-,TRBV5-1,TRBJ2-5,TGCGCCAGCAGCTGGGCCCGGCCCCAAGAGACCCAGTACTTC,CASSWARPQETQYF
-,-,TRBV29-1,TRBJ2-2,TGCAGCGTCAACCGGGGCAACACCGGGGAGCTGTTTTTT,CSVNRGNTGELFF
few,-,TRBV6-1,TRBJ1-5,TGTGCCAGCAGTGTGGGCCGGCATGGGAATCAGCCCCAGCATTTT,CASSVGRHGNQPQHF
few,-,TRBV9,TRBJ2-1,TGTGCCAGCAGCGTCCCCCGGACTGGGGTCGATGAGCAGTTCTTC,CASSVPRTGVDEQFF
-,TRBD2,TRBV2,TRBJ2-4,TGTGCCAGCAGACTAGCGGGTCTTAAAAACATTCAGTACTTC,CASRLAGLKNIQYF
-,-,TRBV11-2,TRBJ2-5,TGTGCCAGCAGCGGACTCCGGGGCCTACAAGAGACCCAGTACTTC,CASSGLRGLQETQYF
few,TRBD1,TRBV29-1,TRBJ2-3,TGCAGCGTTACACGACAGGGTCCAGATACGCAGTATTTT,CSVTRQGPDTQYF
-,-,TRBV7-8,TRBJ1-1,TGTGCCAGCAGTCGCCGTGCCGGAGGAAACACTGAAGCTTTCTTT,CASSRRAGGNTEAFF
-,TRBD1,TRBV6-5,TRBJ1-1,TGTGCCAGCAGTTGGACAGGGGGGTACACTGAAGCTTTCTTT,CASSWTGGYTEAFF
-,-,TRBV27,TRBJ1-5,TGTGCCAGCAGGAGGAGGGCCGATTATCAGCCCCAGCATTTT,CASRRRADYQPQHF
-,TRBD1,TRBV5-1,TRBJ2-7,TGCGCCAGCAGCTTACAGGGGCAGGGCTACGAGCAGTACTTC,CASSLQGQGYEQYF
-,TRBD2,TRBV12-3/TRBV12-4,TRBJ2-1,TGTGCCAGCAGTTTTGGGACTAGTACGGCCAATGAGCAGTTCTTC,CASSFGTSTANEQFF
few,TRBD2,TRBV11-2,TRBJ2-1,TGTGCCAGCAGCCGATTCGGACTAGCGGGAGGCCTCAGCTCCTACAATGAGCAGTTCTTC,CASSRFGLAGGLSSYNEQFF
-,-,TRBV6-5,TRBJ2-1,TGTGCCACCCACCAGGGGGGGAGCTCCTACAATGAGCAGTTCTTC,CATHQGGSSYNEQFF
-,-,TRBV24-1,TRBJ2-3,TGTGCCACCAGTGATTCCGGGACAGATACGCAGTATTTT,CATSDSGTDTQYF
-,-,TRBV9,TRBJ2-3,TGTGCCAGCAGCGTAGACGGTAGCACAGATACGCAGTATTTT,CASSVDGSTDTQYF
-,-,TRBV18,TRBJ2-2,TGTGCCAGCTCACCACCCAACACCGGGGAGCTGTTTTTT,CASSPPNTGELFF
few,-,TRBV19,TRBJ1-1,TGTGCCAGTCGACCTCCCCGCCAGAACACTGAAGCTTTCTTT,CASRPPRQNTEAFF
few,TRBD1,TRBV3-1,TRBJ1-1,TGTGCCAGCAGCCAATTTGGGACAGGGGAAGCTTTCTTT,CASSQFGTGEAFF
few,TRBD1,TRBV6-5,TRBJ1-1,TGTGCCAGCAGCCGGGACAGGGGTTTTTTGAACACTGAAGCTTTCTTT,CASSRDRGFLNTEAFF
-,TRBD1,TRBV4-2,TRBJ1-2,TGTGCCAGCAGCCCTGTACAGGGGGGGGACTATGGCTACACCTTC,CASSPVQGGDYGYTF
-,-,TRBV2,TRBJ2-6,TGTGCCAGCAGAGCCGGGTCTGGGGCCAACGTCCTGACTTTC,CASRAGSGANVLTF
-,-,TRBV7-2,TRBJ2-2,TGTGCCAGCAGCCCCTGGGCGGTACTGAACACCGGGGAGCTGTTTTTT,CASSPWAVLNTGELFF
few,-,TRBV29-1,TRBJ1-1,TGCAGCGTTGGGCTTGGGGTTTTGAACACTGAAGCTTTCTTT,CSVGLGVLNTEAFF
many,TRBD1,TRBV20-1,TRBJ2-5,TGCAGTGCAAAGGGGACAGACCAGCGGCTACAAGAGACCCAGTACTTC,CSAKGTDQRLQETQYF
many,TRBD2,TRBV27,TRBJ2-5,TGTGCCAGCAGTAGACTAGCGGGGTCCCAAGAGACCCAGTACTTC,CASSRLAGSQETQYF
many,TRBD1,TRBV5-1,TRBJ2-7,TGCGCCAGCAGCTGGGACAGGCAGGACGAGCAGTACTTC,CASSWDRQDEQYF
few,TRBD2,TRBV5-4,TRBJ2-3,TGTGCCAGCAGCGCATCTAGCGGGCCCACAGATACGCAGTATTTT,CASSASSGPTDTQYF
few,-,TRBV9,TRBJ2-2,TGTGCCAGCAGCGTACAGGCTGGCACCGGGGAGCTGTTTTTT,CASSVQAGTGELFF
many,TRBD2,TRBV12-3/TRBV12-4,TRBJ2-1,TGTGCCAGCAGTTTAATGGCGGGAGGGCTAAATGAGCAGTTCTTC,CASSLMAGGLNEQFF
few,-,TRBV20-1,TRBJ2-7,TGCAGTGCTTCCCGGACAGGGACTAACGAGCAGTACTTC,CSASRTGTNEQYF